Below, one T cell receptor (beta chain) is given with its context. Antigen specificity is unknown. The junction departs from germline at one end; a sequencing error may be responsible. This CDR3 is 16 amino acids long. Germline CDR1 reads MGHDK; CDR2 reads SYGVNS. The investigators amplified TCR beta CDR3 regions from RNA transcripts. HTBI primers were used for first-round RT-PCR of the TCR CDR3. Each CDR3 protein gets one entry after TCRdb re-called the multiplex PCR reads with MiXCR. The data hold hundreds of thousands of distinct CDR3 sequences, with 35% to 45% observed a single time. The data stem from a study of T cells in Graves' hyperthyroidism and ophthalmopathy. Study-wide results and caveats: Most thyroid clonotypes expanded above 0.001 appeared in blood too.

An absence of ophthalmopathy progression within 18 months meant stable Graves' hyperthyroidism. Based on clinical symptoms, serum thyroxine and TRAb, thyroid ultrasound and orbital computed tomography, diagnoses were reached. PBMCs were collected from an approximately 9 ml volume of fresh peripheral blood. The sequencing input was blood. The TCR was taken from a man aged 18 to 30 with Graves' hyperthyroidism. The rearrangement uses TRBV25-1 and TRBJ2-7; D remains ambiguous. The CDR3 loop is CASSAFRGRASCEQYF. As DNA, the CDR3 is TGTGCCAGCAGTGCCTTTCGTGGAAGGGCTTCCTGCGAGCAGTACTTC.